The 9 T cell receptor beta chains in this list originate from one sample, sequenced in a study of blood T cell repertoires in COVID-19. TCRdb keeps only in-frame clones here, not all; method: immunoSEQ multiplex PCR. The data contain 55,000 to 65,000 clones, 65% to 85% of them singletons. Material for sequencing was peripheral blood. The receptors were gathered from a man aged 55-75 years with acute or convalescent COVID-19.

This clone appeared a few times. The CDR3 DNA sequence: TGTGCCAGCAGCTTGAGTCAGGGGCGGTTTTATGGCTACACCTTC. Translating gives CASSLSQGRFYGYTF. This chain joins TRBV5-4 and TRBJ1-2; possibly TRBD1 for D (6 bases). Trimming shortened V by 1 base and J by 5 bases, and 15 bases separated the two germline ends. Germline V gene sequence: CDR1 SGHNT, CDR2 YYREEE (reference sequence). This CDR3 region has 15 residues. The full variable domain, its missing parts supplied by reference TRBV5-4 and TRBJ1-2, is ETGVTQSPTHLIKTRGQQVTLRCSSQSGHNTVSWYQQALGQGPQFIFQYYREEENGRGNFPPRFSGLQFPNYSSELNVNALELDDSALYLCASSLSQGRFYGYTFGSGTRLTVV.

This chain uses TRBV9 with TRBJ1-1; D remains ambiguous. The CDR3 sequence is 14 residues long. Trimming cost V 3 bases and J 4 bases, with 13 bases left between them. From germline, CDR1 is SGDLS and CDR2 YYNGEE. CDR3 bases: TGTGCCAGCAGCGAAAGCACAGTGCGCACTGAAGCTTTCTTT. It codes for CASSESTVRTEAFF.

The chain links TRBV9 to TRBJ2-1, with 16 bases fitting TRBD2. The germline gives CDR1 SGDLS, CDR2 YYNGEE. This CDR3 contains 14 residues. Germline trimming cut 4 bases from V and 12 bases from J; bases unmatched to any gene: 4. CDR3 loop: CASSPGLAGGVQFF. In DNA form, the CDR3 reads TGTGCCAGCAGCCCGGGACTAGCGGGGGGGGTGCAGTTCTTC.

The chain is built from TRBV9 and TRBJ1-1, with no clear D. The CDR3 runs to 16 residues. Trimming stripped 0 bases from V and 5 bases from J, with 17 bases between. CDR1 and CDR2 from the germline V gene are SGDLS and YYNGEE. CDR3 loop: CASSVVGDLIGTEAFF. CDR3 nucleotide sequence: TGTGCCAGCAGCGTAGTGGGCGACCTTATTGGGACTGAAGCTTTCTTT.

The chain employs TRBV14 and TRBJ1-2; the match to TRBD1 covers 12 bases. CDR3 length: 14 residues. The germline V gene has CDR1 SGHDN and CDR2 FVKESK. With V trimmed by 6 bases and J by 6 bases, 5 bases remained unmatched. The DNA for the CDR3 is TGTGCCAGCAGTCTCGGGACAGGGGGCCATGGCTACACCTTC. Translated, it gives CASSLGTGGHGYTF.

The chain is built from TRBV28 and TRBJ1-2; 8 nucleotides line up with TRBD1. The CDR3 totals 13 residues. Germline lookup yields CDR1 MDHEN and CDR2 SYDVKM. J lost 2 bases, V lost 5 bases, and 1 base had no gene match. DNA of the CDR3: TGTGCCAGCAGTCGGACAGGGAACTATGGCTACACCTTC. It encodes CASSRTGNYGYTF.

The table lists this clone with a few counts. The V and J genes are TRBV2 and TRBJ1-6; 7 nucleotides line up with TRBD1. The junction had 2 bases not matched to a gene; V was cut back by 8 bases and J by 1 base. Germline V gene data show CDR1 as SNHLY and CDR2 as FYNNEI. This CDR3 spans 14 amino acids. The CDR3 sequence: CASGTVSYNSPLHF. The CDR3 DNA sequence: TGTGCCAGCGGGACAGTGTCCTATAATTCACCCCTCCACTTT.

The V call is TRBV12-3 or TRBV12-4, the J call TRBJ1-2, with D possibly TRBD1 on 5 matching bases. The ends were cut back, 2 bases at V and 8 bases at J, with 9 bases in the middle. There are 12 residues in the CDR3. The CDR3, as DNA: TGTGCCAGCAGTTTACAGGGTGGCGGCTACACCTTC. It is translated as CASSLQGGGYTF.

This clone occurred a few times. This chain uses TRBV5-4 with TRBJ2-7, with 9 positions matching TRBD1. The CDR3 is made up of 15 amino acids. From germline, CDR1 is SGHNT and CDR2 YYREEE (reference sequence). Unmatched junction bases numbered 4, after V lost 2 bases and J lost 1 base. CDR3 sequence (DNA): TGTGCCAGCAGCTTAGGGACAGGGAAATCCTACGAGCAGTACTTC. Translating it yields CASSLGTGKSYEQYF.